The sequence of this T cell receptor beta chain was determined in a study of T-cell memory formation after mild COVID-19 (dated by TCRdb to about 2021). Describing the broader study: Most TCR sequence clusters were specific to one of the two donors. Two young, previously healthy adult volunteers, one female and one male, were included in the cohort. In a couple of donors, T-cell clones that expanded and contracted after mild COVID-19 were followed by sequencing TCRalpha and TCRbeta repertoires longitudinally.

PBMCs were isolated by Ficoll-Paque density gradient centrifugation. CDR1 and CDR2 were assigned from the germline V gene as SGHTA and FQGTGA. Relative to germline, V is missing 1 base and J is missing 3 bases, with 1 base of the junction outside any gene match. The CDR3 spans 14 residues, from the cysteine through the phenylalanine. Only the CDR3 portion is preserved as DNA: 42 bases, with reading frame beginning at the first base. Here is what the overall study found, with its caveats: From day 15 to 85, contracting clones showed balanced CD4/CD8 phenotypes, whereas a second wave of clones that expanded from day 15 to 37 leaned towards CD4+. The study covered only a couple of mild cases, and larger cohorts including severe cases with pre-infection samples were considered necessary. Some responding clones were detected in pre-infection memory, suggesting pre-existing cross-reactive memory T cells joined the SARS-CoV-2 response. Contracting CD4+ clones appeared mostly in the CM and EM memory subsets, whereas CD8+ clones were enriched in EMRA. Whether the second-wave clones peaking on day 37 were SARS-CoV-2 specific was not confirmed.

Points on this clonotype: What antigen it recognizes has not been identified. There are no base qualities to consult, and no much larger clone falls within one base.

For sequencing, an Illumina NovaSeq 6000 was employed. TCRalpha and TCRbeta cDNA libraries were constructed by 5'RACE with constant-segment primers, with sample barcodes and unique molecular identifiers being introduced. RNA was extracted from every sample with Trizol reagent. Libraries were amplified in two PCR steps, with a second sample barcode and Illumina TruSeq adapters added in the second step. Libraries were sequenced on an Illumina NovaSeq with 2 x 150 bp paired-end reads. As for the authors' bioinformatics: With migec v1.2.7, reads were demultiplexed and then collapsed into UMI-guided consensus sequences. Using mixcr v2.1.11, the UMI consensuses were aligned to TRA and TRB V and J templates and assembled into clonotypes. Expanded or contracted clonotypes were those called significant by both edgeR and NoisET, with noise models trained on biological replicates. edgeR calls used a false discovery rate-adjusted p below 0.01 and a log2 fold-change threshold of 1. PCA with hierarchical clustering of max-normalized trajectories of the 1000 most abundant clonotypes was used as exploratory dynamics analysis. Separately sequenced CD4+ and CD8+ repertoires were used to assign a CD4 or CD8 phenotype to each responding clone. Clones were called with MiXCR by TCRdb after fastp trimmed the public reads at Q25, and only in-frame beta chains were retained. Rows merge per CDR3 protein into single entries with the most common DNA and genes. The authors' filters were not applied to this entry. This sample has just over 150,000 distinct CDR3 sequences in its table, and about a third of those were observed once. 9.5% to 15% of the sample is in the top ten clones.

Here the chain combines TRBV7-3 and TRBJ1-1, and TRBD1 matches 8 of the central bases. The receptor was isolated from an adult woman who had mild COVID-19 (a few samples of this study predate the infection). The sample titles of this study are shuffled in the database, so cell type and time point are left out; the donor was told from shared clones. The sample consisted of PBMCs or a T cell subset sorted from them (not recorded which). CDR3 region: CASSLNRGDTEAFF. The DNA sequence is as follows: TGTGCCAGCAGCTTAAACAGGGGGGACACTGAAGCTTTCTTT.